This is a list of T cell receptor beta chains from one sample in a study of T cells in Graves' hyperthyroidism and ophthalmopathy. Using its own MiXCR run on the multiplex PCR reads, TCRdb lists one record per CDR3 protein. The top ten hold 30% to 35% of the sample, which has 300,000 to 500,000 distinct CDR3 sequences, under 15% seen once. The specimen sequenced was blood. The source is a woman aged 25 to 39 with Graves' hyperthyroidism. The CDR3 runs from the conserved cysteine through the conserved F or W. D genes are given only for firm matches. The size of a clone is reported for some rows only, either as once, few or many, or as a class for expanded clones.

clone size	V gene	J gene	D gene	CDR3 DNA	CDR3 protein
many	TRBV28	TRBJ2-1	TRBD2	TGTGCCAGCAGTCCGCGGGGGGTTGGATACAATGAGCAGTTCTTC	CASSPRGVGYNEQFF
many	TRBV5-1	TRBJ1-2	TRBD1	TGCGCCAGCAGCGTGCGGACAGGAACGAACTATGGCTACACCTTC	CASSVRTGTNYGYTF
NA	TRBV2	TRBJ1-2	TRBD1	TGTGCCAGCAGTGAACAGGGACAGGGCCTCGACTACACCTTC	CASSEQGQGLDYTF
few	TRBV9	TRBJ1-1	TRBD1	TGTGCCAGCAGCGCCGGGACAGGACCCACTGAAGCTTTCTTT	CASSAGTGPTEAFF
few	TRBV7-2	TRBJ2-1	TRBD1	TGTGCCAGCAGTATAACCTCACAGGGGGCTATGAGCAATGAGCAGTTCTTC	CASSITSQGAMSNEQFF
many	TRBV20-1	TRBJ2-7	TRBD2	TGCAGTGCTCCGACTAGCGGGAAGCCCTACGAGCAGTACTTC	CSAPTSGKPYEQYF
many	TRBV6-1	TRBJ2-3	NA	TGTGCCAGCAGTAGGCGGTTTCAAGATACGCAGTATTTT	CASSRRFQDTQYF
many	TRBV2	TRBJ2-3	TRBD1	TGTGCCAGCAGTCCTGGACAGGGAAGCACAGATACGCAGTATTTT	CASSPGQGSTDTQYF
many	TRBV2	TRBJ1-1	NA	TGTGCCAGCAGTGAAGAGGCCGTCTTAACAAGGGACACTGAAGCTTTCTTT	CASSEEAVLTRDTEAFF
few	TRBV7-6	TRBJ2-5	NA	TGTGCCAGCAGCTTAGTTGTCAGGAACGGGGAGACCCAGTACTTC	CASSLVVRNGETQYF
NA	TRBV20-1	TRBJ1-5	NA	TGCAGTGCTGGCGCACCCTATAGCAATCAGCCCCAGCATTTT	CSAGAPYSNQPQHF
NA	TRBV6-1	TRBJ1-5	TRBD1	TGTGCCAGCAGCAACTTGGCAGGGGGACAGCCCCAGCATTTT	CASSNLAGGQPQHF
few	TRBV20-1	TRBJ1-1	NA	TGCAGTGTTACAGGGAAGGTTTTGAACACTGAAGCTTTCTTT	CSVTGKVLNTEAFF
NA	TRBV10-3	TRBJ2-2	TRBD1	TGTGCCATCAGGGGGACAGAGAACACCGGGGAGCTGTTTTTT	CAIRGTENTGELFF
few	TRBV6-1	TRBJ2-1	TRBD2	TGTGCCAGCAGACCCCTCTCCGGGACTAGCGGCAATGAGCAGTTCTTC	CASRPLSGTSGNEQFF
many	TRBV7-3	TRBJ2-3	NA	TGTGCCAGCAGCCCCCGGGGACGTTTAGGCCCAGATACGCAGTATTTT	CASSPRGRLGPDTQYF
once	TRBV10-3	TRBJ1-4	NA	TGTGCCGTTCCGGACAGTCAGAATGAAAAACTGTTTTTT	CAVPDSQNEKLFF
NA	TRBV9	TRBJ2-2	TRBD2	TGTGCCAGCAGCGCCGGACTAGCGGGAGGGCCTCGTACCGGGGAGCTGTTTTTT	CASSAGLAGGPRTGELFF
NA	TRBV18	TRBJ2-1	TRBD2	TGTGCCAGCTCACCCTTACGGGAGGGCCAGGAGGAGCAGTTCTTC	CASSPLREGQEEQFF
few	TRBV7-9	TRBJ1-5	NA	TGTGCCAGCGGCGGGGGTGTTGGGGGGCCCCAGCATTTT	CASGGGVGGPQHF
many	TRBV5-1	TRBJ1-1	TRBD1	TGCGCCAGCAGCGGGGACAGGCTGAACACTGAAGCTTTCTTT	CASSGDRLNTEAFF